The entry that follows covers one T cell receptor beta chain sequence. Its antigen is currently unknown. Data came from immunoSEQ multiplex PCR; TCRdb stores just in-frame clones and leaves some out. The sample records approximately 8,200 clones, roughly four fifths being singletons. Germline CDR1 and CDR2: SGHTA and FQGNSA. The CDR3 covers 15 residues. V gave up 5 bases and J gave up 1 base, with 14 bases separating them. Repeated repertoire sampling spanned the course of chemoradiotherapy. These data belong to a study of chemoradiotherapy in HPV16-positive cancers. General observations from the study: Only two HPV16-positive patients supplied the functional HPV-specificity definition.

Sequencing was performed on blood, taken from a patient who underwent chemoradiotherapy. The receptor's source is a human donor with HPV-associated anogenital cancer. The chain carries TRBV7-2 and TRBJ1-2; D call uncertain. CDR3 sequence reads: CASSQDLKINYGYTF. The CDR3 coding sequence is TGTGCCAGCAGCCAAGACCTCAAGATTAACTATGGCTACACCTTC.